This TCR beta chain emerged from a study of tumor-infiltrating lymphocytes in localized non-small cell lung cancer. Overall study findings and caveats: Available tissue quantity limited TCR sequencing to a patient subset.

The protocol was immunoSEQ multiplex PCR, while the TCRdb copy is restricted to in-frame clones and leaves out a portion. The sample shows approximately 9,700 clones, around 76% of them seen only once. In the case of this clone: The antigen is not known.

CDR3 length: 14 amino acids. Trimming shortened V by 4 bases and J by 1 base, and 10 bases separated the two germline ends. The V gene's germline CDR1 is MDHEN and CDR2 SYDVKM. This rearrangement joins TRBV28 to TRBJ1-2, with D possibly TRBD1 on 5 matching bases. This clonotype was sampled from a human donor with non-small cell lung cancer. Sequenced: uninvolved lung tissue not adjacent to the tumor. In DNA, the CDR3 is TGTGCCAGCAGTTACAGGCTCGGTAACTATGGCTACACCTTC. Protein: CASSYRLGNYGYTF.